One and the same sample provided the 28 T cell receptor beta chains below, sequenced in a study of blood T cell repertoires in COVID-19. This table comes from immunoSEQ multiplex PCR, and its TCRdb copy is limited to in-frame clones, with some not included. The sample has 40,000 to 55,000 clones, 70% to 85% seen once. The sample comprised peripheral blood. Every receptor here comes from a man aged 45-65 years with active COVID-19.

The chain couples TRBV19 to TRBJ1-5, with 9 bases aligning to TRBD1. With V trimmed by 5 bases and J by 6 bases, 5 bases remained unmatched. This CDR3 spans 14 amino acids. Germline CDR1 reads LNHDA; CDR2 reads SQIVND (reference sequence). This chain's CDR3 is CASSPTGGRQPQHF. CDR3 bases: TGTGCCAGTAGTCCGACAGGGGGTCGTCAGCCCCAGCATTTT. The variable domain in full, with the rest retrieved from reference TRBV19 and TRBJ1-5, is DGGITQSPKYLFRKEGQNVTLSCEQNLNHDAMYWYRQDPGQGLRLIYYSQIVNDFQKGDIAEGYSVSREKKESFPLTVTSAQKNPTAFYLCASSPTGGRQPQHFGDGTRLSIL.

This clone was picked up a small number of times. The CDR3 spells CASSALGREGNTIYF. The CDR3 DNA reads TGTGCCAGCAGCGCCCTGGGGCGGGAGGGAAACACCATATATTTT. V and J are TRBV6-6 and TRBJ1-3; D may be TRBD1 (5 bases). Per the germline V gene, CDR1 is MNHNY and CDR2 is SVGAGI (reference sequence). There are 15 residues in the CDR3. Trimming took 6 bases from V and 4 from J, leaving 16 bases between them.

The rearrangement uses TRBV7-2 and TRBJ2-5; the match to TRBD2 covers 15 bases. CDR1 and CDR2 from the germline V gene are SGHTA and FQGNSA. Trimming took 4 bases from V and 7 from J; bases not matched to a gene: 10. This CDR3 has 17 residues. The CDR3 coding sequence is TGTGCCAGCAGCTACACTGCGGGACTAGCGGGGGGAGGGACCCAGTACTTC. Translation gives CASSYTAGLAGGGTQYF.

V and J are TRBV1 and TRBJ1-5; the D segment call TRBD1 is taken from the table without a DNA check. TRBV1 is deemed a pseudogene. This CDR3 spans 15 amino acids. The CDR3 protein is CTSSRVIQGRQPQHF. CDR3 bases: TGCACCAGCAGCCGAGTGATACAGGGCCGACAGCCCCAGCATTTT.

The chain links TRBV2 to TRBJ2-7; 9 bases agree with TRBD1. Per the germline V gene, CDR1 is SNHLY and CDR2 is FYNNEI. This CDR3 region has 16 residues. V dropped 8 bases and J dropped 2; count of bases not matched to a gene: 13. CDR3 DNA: TGTGCCAGCCGTAGTCCCACAGGGGGCGCCCCCTACGAGCAGTACTTC. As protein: CASRSPTGGAPYEQYF.

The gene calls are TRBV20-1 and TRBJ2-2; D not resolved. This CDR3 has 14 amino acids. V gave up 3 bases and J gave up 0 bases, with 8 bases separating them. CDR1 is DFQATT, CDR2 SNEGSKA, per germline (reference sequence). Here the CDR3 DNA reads TGCAGTGCTAGTGGGCAGACGAACACCGGGGAGCTGTTTTTT. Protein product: CSASGQTNTGELFF.

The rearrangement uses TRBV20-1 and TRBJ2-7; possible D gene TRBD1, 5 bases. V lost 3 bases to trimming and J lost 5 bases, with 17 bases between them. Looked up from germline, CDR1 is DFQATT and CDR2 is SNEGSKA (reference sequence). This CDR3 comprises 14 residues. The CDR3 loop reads CSASKGYPTHEQYF. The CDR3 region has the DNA TGCAGTGCTAGTAAGGGGTACCCTACCCACGAGCAGTACTTC.

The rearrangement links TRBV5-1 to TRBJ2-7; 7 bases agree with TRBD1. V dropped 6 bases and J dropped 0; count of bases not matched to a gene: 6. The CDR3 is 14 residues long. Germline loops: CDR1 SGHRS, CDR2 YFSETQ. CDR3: CASMRTGSSYEQYF. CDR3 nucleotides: TGCGCCAGCATGCGGACAGGTAGCTCCTACGAGCAGTACTTC.

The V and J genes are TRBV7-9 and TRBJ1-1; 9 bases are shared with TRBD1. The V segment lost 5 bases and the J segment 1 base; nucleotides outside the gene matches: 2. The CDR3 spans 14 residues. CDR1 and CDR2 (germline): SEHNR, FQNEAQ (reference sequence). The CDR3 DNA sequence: TGTGCCAGCAGCCTACAGGGGGCGAACACTGAAGCTTTCTTT. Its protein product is CASSLQGANTEAFF. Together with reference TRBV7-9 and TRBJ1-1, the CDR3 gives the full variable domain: DTGVSQNPRHKITKRGQNVTFRCDPISEHNRLYWYRQTLGQGPEFLTYFQNEAQLEKSRLLSDRFSAERPKGSFSTLEIQRTEQGDSAMYLCASSLQGANTEAFFGQGTRLTVV.

CDR3 loop: CASSIRDRGHYGYTF. CDR3 nucleotides: TGTGCCAGCAGCATCCGGGACAGGGGGCATTATGGCTACACCTTC. The chain joins TRBV7-9 to TRBJ1-2; TRBD1 aligns across 12 bases. Germline CDR1 is SEHNR and CDR2 is FQNEAQ (reference sequence). V lost 5 bases, J lost 5 bases, and 6 bases stayed unmatched. This CDR3 is 15 amino acids long.

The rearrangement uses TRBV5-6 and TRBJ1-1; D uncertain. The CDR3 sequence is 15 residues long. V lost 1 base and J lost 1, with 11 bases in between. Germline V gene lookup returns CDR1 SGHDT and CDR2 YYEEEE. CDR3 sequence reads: CASSLNRRENTEAFF. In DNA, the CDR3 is TGTGCCAGCAGCTTGAATCGGAGGGAGAACACTGAAGCTTTCTTT. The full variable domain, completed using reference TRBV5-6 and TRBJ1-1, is DAGVTQSPTHLIKTRGQQVTLRCSPKSGHDTVSWYQQALGQGPQFIFQYYEEEERQRGNFPDRFSGHQFPNYSSELNVNALLLGDSALYLCASSLNRRENTEAFFGQGTRLTVV.

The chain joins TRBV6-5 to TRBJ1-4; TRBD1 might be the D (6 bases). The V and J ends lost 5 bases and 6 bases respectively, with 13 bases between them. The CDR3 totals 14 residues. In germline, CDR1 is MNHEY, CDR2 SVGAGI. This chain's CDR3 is CASSKSYRDEKLFF. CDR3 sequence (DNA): TGTGCCAGCAGTAAAAGCTACAGGGATGAAAAACTGTTTTTT.

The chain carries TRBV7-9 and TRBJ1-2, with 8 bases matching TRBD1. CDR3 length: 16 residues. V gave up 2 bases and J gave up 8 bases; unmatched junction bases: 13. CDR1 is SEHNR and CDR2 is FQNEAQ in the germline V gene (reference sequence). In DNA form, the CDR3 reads TGTGCCAGCAGCTTAATCATGGACAGGGCAACAATGGGCTACACCTTC. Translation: CASSLIMDRATMGYTF.

The CDR3 here is CASRPTVPSYEQYF. The CDR3, as DNA: TGTGCCAGCCGCCCGACAGTCCCTAGTTACGAGCAGTACTTC. The genes are TRBV7-9 and TRBJ2-7; a weak D match, TRBD1 (5 bases). Germline CDR1 SEHNR, CDR2 FQNEAQ (reference sequence). Trimming removed 8 bases from V and 4 bases from J, with 18 bases in between. CDR3 length: 14 amino acids.

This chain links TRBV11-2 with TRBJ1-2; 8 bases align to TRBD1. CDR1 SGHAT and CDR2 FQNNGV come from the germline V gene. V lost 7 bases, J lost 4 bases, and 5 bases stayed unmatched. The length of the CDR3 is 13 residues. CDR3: CASTDRESYGYTF. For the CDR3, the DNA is TGTGCCAGCACGGACAGGGAAAGCTATGGCTACACCTTC.

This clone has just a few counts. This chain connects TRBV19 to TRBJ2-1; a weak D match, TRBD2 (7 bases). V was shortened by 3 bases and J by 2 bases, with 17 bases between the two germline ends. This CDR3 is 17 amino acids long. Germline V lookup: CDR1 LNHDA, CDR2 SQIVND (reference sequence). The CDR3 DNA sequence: TGTGCCAGTAGTATCCGGGGAGGGGGAGACACCTACAATGAGCAGTTCTTC. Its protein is CASSIRGGGDTYNEQFF.

The CDR3 loop is CASSYDRVTEAFF. DNA for the CDR3: TGTGCCAGCAGTTATGACAGGGTGACTGAAGCTTTCTTT. The rearrangement joins TRBV5-6 to TRBJ1-1, with TRBD1 matching 7 bases. This CDR3 contains 13 residues. V gave up 5 bases and J gave up 5 bases; unmatched junction bases: 6. The V gene's germline CDR1 is SGHDT and CDR2 YYEEEE.

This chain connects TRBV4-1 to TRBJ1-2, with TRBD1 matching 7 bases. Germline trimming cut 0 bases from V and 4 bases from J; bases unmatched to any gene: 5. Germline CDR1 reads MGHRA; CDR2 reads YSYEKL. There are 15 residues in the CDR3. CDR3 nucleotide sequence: TGCGCCAGCAGCCAAGAGGACAGGTTGGGCTATGGCTACACCTTC. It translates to CASSQEDRLGYGYTF.

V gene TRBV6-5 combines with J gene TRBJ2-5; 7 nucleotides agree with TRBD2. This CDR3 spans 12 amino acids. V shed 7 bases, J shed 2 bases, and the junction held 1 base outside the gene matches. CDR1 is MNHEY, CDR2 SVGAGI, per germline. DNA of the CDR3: TGTGCCAGCAAGCGGGGTCAAGAGACCCAGTACTTC. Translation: CASKRGQETQYF.

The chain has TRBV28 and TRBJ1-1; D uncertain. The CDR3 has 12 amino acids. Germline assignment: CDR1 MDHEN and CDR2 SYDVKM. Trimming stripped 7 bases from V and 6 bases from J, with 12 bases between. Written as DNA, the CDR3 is TGTGCCAGCAACGATAACATGGCTGAAGCTTTCTTT. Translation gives CASNDNMAEAFF.

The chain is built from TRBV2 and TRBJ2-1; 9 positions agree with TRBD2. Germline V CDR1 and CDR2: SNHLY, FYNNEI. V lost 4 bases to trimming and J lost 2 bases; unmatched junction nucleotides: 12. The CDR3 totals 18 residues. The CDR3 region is CASSVVGRGGGPYNEQFF. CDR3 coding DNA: TGTGCCAGCAGTGTGGTGGGCCGCGGGGGGGGACCCTACAATGAGCAGTTCTTC.

The CDR3 loop reads CASSGLQGVAGELFF. The CDR3 nucleotides are TGCGCCAGCAGTGGATTACAGGGAGTCGCCGGGGAGCTGTTTTTT. The chain uses TRBV10-1 and TRBJ2-2; D is perhaps TRBD1 (6 bases). Germline CDR1 WNHNN, CDR2 SYGVQD (reference sequence). Trimming left V 4 bases short and J 6 bases short, with 15 bases between. The CDR3 consists of 15 residues.

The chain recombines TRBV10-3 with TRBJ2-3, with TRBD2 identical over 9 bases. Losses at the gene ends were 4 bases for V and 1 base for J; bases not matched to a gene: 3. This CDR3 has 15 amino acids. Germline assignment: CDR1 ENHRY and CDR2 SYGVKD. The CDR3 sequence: CAISGSSGGTDTQYF. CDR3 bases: TGTGCCATCAGTGGGTCTAGCGGGGGCACAGATACGCAGTATTTT.

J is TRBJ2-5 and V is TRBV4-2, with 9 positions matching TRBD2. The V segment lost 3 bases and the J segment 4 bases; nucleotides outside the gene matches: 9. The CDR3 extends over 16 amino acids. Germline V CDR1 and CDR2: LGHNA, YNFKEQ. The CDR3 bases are TGTGCCAGCAGCCAGGGAGCGGGGGGCCTCGCAGAGACCCAGTACTTC. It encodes CASSQGAGGLAETQYF.

Here the CDR3 reads CASSHTGQDNEKLFF. For the CDR3, the DNA is TGCGCCAGCAGCCATACCGGACAGGACAATGAAAAACTGTTTTTT. V gene TRBV5-1 combines with J gene TRBJ1-4; 7 positions match TRBD1. Germline V gene sequence: CDR1 SGHRS, CDR2 YFSETQ. The trim removed 4 bases at V and 5 bases at J, leaving 8 bases unmatched. The CDR3 loop spans 15 amino acids.

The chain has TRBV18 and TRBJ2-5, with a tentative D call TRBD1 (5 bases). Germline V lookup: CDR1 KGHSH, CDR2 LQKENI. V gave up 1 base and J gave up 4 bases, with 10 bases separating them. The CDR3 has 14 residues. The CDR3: CASSPLDRGETQYF. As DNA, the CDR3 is TGTGCCAGCTCACCACTGGATAGGGGAGAGACCCAGTACTTC.

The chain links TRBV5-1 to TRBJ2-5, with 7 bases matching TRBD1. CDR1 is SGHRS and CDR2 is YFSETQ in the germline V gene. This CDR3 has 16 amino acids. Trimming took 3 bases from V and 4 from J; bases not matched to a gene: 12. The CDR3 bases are TGCGCCAGCAGCTGGTGGGATGGACAGGAGTCAGAGACCCAGTACTTC. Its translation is CASSWWDGQESETQYF.

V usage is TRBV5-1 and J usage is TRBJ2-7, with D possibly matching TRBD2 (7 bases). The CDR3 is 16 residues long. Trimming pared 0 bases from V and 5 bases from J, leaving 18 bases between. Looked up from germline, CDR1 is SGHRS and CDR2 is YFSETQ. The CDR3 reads CASSLVGGPGGNEQYF. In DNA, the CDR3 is TGCGCCAGCAGCTTGGTGGGGGGGCCAGGTGGGAACGAGCAGTACTTC.